This T cell receptor (beta chain) was observed in a study of monozygotic twins with inflammatory bowel disease. The CDR3 consists of 15 residues. CDR1 LGHNA and CDR2 YNFKEQ come from the germline V gene. TCR libraries were prepared from 3,000 to 3,500 ng total RNA each. TCRdb reanalyzed the 5' RACE reads and collapses them to one entry per CDR3 protein, without DNA. This sample's clone table lists around 230,000 distinct CDR3 sequences. V gene TRBV4-2 combines with J gene TRBJ2-5; TCRdb indicates TRBD2, and absent DNA this call remains unverified. The clonotype was recovered from a human donor with ulcerative colitis or Crohn's disease, or a healthy co-twin of an affected twin (not recorded which). The sequencing input was blood. The CDR3 sequence is CASRPNGGAGETQYF.